A selection of T cell receptor beta chains follows, all from one sample in a study of PD-1 blockade in classical Hodgkin lymphoma. Measured with immunoSEQ multiplex PCR; TCRdb has only the in-frame clones, and not every one. The sample shows 30,000 to 35,000 clones, 82% of them seen only once. This specimen consisted of peripheral blood mononuclear cells (PBMCs), obtained at baseline. The receptors were sampled from a human donor with classical Hodgkin lymphoma. CDR3s include the opening cysteine and the closing phenylalanine or tryptophan. D genes are given only for firm matches. The size of a clone is reported for some rows only, either as once, few or many, or as a class for expanded clones.

>-|-|TRBV6-5|TRBJ1-1
CATTGHMNTEAFF
TGTGCCACCACGGGACACATGAACACTGAAGCTTTCTTT
>-|TRBD1|TRBV6-6|TRBJ1-6
CASSPSTGTYNSPLHF
TGTGCCAGCAGCCCTTCGACAGGGACCTATAATTCACCCCTCCACTTT
>-|-|TRBV7-2|TRBJ2-7
CASSLGHSSYEQYF
TGTGCCAGCAGCTTAGGACACAGCTCCTACGAGCAGTACTTC
>few|TRBD1|TRBV5-6|TRBJ1-2
CASSSGETGTSYGYTF
TGTGCCAGCAGCTCCGGTGAGACAGGGACTAGCTATGGCTACACCTTC
>large|-|TRBV28|TRBJ1-6
CASSSYQGYNSPLHF
TGTGCCAGCAGTTCCTATCAGGGTTATAATTCACCCCTCCACTTT
>-|-|TRBV5-1|TRBJ2-5
CASSLDAFQETQYF
TGCGCCAGCAGCTTGGACGCCTTCCAAGAGACCCAGTACTTC
>-|-|TRBV5-1|TRBJ1-1
CASSLHTEAFF
TGCGCCAGCAGCTTACACACTGAAGCTTTCTTT
>few|-|TRBV9|TRBJ2-7
CASSPRGADYEQYF
TGTGCCAGCAGCCCCCGGGGAGCCGACTACGAGCAGTACTTC
>-|-|TRBV19|TRBJ2-1
CASSIDASGVNSYNEQFF
TGTGCCAGTAGTATCGACGCCTCAGGGGTTAACTCCTACAATGAGCAGTTCTTC
>-|TRBD1|TRBV19|TRBJ1-2
CASSIGRGHHYGYTF
TGTGCCAGTAGTATAGGGAGGGGGCACCACTATGGCTACACCTTC
>-|-|TRBV6-5|TRBJ2-7
CASSFGPADSYEQYF
TGTGCCAGCAGCTTTGGACCGGCCGACTCCTACGAGCAGTACTTC
>-|-|TRBV6-5|TRBJ1-6
CASSALAGDNSPLHF
TGTGCCAGCAGCGCCCTGGCCGGCGATAATTCACCCCTCCACTTT
>-|-|TRBV19|TRBJ2-3
CASNPQERTDTQYF
TGTGCCAGTAATCCACAGGAACGCACAGATACGCAGTATTTT
>-|-|TRBV12-5|TRBJ1-2
CASGLVVAPNYGYTF
TGTGCTAGTGGTTTGGTAGTGGCACCAAACTATGGCTACACCTTC
>-|-|TRBV14|TRBJ1-2
CASSHGGRTYGYTF
TGTGCCAGCAGCCACGGGGGAAGGACCTATGGCTACACCTTC
>-|-|TRBV7-2|TRBJ1-6
CASSLIGLTNSPLHF
TGTGCCAGCAGCTTAATTGGTCTTACTAATTCACCCCTCCACTTT
>-|-|TRBV28|TRBJ2-7
CASSLSGRTYEQYF
TGTGCCAGCAGTTTGTCGGGGAGGACCTACGAGCAGTACTTC
>-|-|TRBV28|TRBJ2-3
CASSLGGAGTDTQYF
TGTGCCAGCAGTTTAGGGGGGGCCGGCACAGATACGCAGTATTTT
>once|-|TRBV7-2|TRBJ1-4
CASSLDQGSEKLFF
TGTGCCAGCAGCTTAGACCAGGGGAGTGAAAAACTGTTTTTT
>-|-|TRBV12-5|TRBJ2-1
CASGLVLTSRYNEQFF
TGTGCTAGTGGTTTGGTACTGACTAGTCGGTACAATGAGCAGTTCTTC
>-|-|TRBV6-6|TRBJ1-1
CASSYSFQWETEAFF
TGTGCCAGCAGTTACTCGTTTCAATGGGAGACAGAAGCTTTCTTT
>-|-|TRBV4-3|TRBJ1-3
CASSQDPPGTFSGNTIYF
TGCGCCAGCAGCCAAGACCCTCCAGGGACATTCTCTGGAAACACCATATATTTT
>-|-|TRBV4-3|TRBJ1-2
CASSQELINYGYTF
TGCGCCAGCAGCCAAGAGCTGATAAACTATGGCTACACCTTC
>once|-|TRBV7-2|TRBJ2-1
CASSLDVGLYNEQFF
TGTGCCAGCAGCTTAGATGTGGGGTTGTACAATGAGCAGTTCTTC
>-|-|TRBV27|TRBJ2-7
CASSLRGPIPEQYF
TGTGCCAGCAGTTTGCGCGGGCCTATCCCCGAGCAGTACTTC
>-|-|TRBV25-1|TRBJ1-1
CASRRGAGTEAFF
TGTGCCAGCAGGAGGGGGGCTGGCACTGAAGCTTTCTTT
>-|-|TRBV6-5|TRBJ2-7
CASSSGGDEQYF
TGTGCCAGCAGCTCAGGAGGGGACGAGCAGTACTTC
>-|-|TRBV10-3|TRBJ1-2
CAISEGAGFVRYTF
TGTGCCATCAGTGAAGGGGCCGGATTCGTGAGATACACCTTC
>once|-|TRBV7-9|TRBJ1-1
CASSLRIDTEAFF
TGTGCCAGCAGCTTACGTATAGACACTGAAGCTTTCTTT
>-|TRBD1|TRBV28|TRBJ1-6
CASSFAGSGGAPLHF
TGTGCCAGCAGTTTTGCAGGGTCAGGGGGGGCACCCCTCCACTTT
>-|-|TRBV30|TRBJ2-5
CAWNSPGSGLRTQYF
TGTGCCTGGAACTCCCCGGGATCGGGTTTGAGGACCCAGTACTTC
>few|-|TRBV5-1|TRBJ1-2
CASSADGNGYTF
TGCGCCAGCAGCGCGGACGGAAATGGCTACACCTTC
>few|-|TRBV2|TRBJ2-7
CASSSGEDEQYF
TGTGCCAGCAGCTCAGGGGAAGACGAGCAGTACTTC
>-|-|TRBV28|TRBJ1-2
CASEPPMSHPLNYGYTF
TGTGCCAGCGAACCTCCTATGTCGCACCCTCTTAACTATGGCTACACCTTC
>-|-|TRBV19|TRBJ1-5
CASSTRDGSNQPQHF
TGTGCCAGTAGTACCCGAGACGGTAGCAATCAGCCCCAGCATTTT
>-|-|TRBV7-2|TRBJ1-3
CASSLSGFGNTIYF
TGTGCCAGCAGCTTAAGCGGGTTCGGAAACACCATATATTTT
>-|TRBD2|TRBV7-3|TRBJ2-1
CASSSGLQNNEQFF
TGTGCCAGCAGTTCGGGACTACAGAACAATGAGCAGTTCTTC
>-|-|TRBV7-9|TRBJ1-6
CASSLVPAGDSPLHF
TGTGCCAGCAGCTTAGTACCCGCCGGCGATTCACCCCTCCACTTT
>-|-|TRBV4-3|TRBJ1-3
CASSQDQGPSSGNTIYF
TGCGCCAGCAGCCAAGATCAAGGGCCCAGCTCTGGAAACACCATATATTTT
>once|-|TRBV5-1|TRBJ1-1
CASSWQGGNTEAFF
TGCGCCAGCAGCTGGCAGGGTGGGAACACTGAAGCTTTCTTT
>-|-|TRBV6-5|TRBJ1-2
CASSSTASNYGYTF
TGTGCCAGCAGTTCGACAGCTTCTAACTATGGCTACACCTTC
>-|-|TRBV9|TRBJ1-4
CASSLQGEKLFF
TGTGCCAGCAGCCTTCAGGGAGAAAAACTGTTTTTT
>-|-|TRBV6-5|TRBJ2-2
CASTATGELFF
TGTGCCAGCACCGCAACCGGGGAGCTGTTTTTT
>-|-|TRBV11-3|TRBJ1-5
CASSRQFDQPQHF
TGTGCCAGCAGCCGACAGTTTGATCAGCCCCAGCATTTT
>-|-|TRBV28|TRBJ2-1
CASRLDGPGNEQFF
TGTGCCAGCCGACTTGACGGACCGGGGAATGAGCAGTTCTTC
>-|TRBD1|TRBV4-1|TRBJ2-7
CASSHPGQDIYEQYF
TGCGCCAGCAGCCACCCGGGACAGGATATCTACGAGCAGTACTTC